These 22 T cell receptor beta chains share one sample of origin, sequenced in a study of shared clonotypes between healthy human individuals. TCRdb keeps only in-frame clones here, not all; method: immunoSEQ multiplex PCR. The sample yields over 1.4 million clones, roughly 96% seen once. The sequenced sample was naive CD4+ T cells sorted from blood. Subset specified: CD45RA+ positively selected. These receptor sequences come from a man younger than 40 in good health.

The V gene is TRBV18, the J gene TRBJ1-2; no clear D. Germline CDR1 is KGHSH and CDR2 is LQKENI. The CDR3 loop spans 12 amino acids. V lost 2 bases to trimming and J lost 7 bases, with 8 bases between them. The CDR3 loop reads CASSPEESGYTF. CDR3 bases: TGTGCCAGCTCACCAGAAGAAAGTGGCTACACCTTC.

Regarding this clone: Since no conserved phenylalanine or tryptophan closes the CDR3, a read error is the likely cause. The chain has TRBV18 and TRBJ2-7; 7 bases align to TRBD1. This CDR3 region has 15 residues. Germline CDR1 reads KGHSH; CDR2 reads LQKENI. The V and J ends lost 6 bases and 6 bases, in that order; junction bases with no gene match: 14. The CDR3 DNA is TGTGCCAGCTCCTTACAGGGGATGTTTGGCCTCGAGCAGTACCTC. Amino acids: CASSLQGMFGLEQYL.

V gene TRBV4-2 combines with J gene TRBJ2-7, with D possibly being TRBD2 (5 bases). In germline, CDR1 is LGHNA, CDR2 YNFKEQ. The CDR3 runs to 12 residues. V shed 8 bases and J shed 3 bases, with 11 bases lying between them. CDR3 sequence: CASSRANYEQYF. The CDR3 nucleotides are TGTGCCAGCTCGAGGGCAAACTACGAGCAGTACTTC.

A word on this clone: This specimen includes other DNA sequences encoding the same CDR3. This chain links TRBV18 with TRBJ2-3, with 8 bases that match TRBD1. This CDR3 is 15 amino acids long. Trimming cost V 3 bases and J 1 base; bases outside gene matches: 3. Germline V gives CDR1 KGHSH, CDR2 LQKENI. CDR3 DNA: TGTGCCAGCTCACCTCAACAGGGGGGCACAGATACGCAGTATTTT. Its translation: CASSPQQGGTDTQYF.

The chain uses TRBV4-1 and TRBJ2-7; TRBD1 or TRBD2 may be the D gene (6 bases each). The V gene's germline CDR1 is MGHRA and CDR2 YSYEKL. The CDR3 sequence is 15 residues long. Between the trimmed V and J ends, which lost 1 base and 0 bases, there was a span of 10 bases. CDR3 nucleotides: TGCGCCAGCAGCCAAGGGGGGGCCCTCTCCTACGAGCAGTACTTC. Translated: CASSQGGALSYEQYF.

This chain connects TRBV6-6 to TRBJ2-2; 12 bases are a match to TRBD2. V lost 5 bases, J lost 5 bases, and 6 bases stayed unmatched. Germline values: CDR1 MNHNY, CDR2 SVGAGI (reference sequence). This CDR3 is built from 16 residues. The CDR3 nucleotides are TGTGCCAGCAGTCAGACTAGCGGGAGAGGTACCGGGGAGCTGTTTTTT. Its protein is CASSQTSGRGTGELFF.

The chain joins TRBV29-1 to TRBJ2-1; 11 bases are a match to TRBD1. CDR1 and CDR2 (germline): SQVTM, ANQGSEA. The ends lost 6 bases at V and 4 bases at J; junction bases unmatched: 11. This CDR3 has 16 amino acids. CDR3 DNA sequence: TGCAGCGTAGGCGGAATCCGGGACAGGGGGTACAATGAGCAGTTCTTC. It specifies CSVGGIRDRGYNEQFF.

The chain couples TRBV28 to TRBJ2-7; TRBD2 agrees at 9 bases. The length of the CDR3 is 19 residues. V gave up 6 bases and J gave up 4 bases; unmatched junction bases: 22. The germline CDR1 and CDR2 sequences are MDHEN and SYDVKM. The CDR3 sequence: CASSTTRTPGLAGLYEQYF. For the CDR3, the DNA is TGTGCCAGCAGCACCACGAGAACCCCGGGGCTAGCGGGACTGTACGAGCAGTACTTC.

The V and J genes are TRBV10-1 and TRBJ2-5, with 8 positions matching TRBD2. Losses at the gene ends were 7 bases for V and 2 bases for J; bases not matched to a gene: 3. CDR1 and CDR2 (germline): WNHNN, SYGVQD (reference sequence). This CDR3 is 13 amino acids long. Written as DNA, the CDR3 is TGCGCCAGCATGGCTAGCGGGCAAGAGACCCAGTACTTC. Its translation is CASMASGQETQYF.

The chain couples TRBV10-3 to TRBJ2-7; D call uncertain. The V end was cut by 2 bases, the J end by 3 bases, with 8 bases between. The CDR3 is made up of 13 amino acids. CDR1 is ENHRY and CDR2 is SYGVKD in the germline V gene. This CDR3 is CAISEEGYYEQYF. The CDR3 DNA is TGTGCCATCAGTGAGGAAGGGTACTACGAGCAGTACTTC.

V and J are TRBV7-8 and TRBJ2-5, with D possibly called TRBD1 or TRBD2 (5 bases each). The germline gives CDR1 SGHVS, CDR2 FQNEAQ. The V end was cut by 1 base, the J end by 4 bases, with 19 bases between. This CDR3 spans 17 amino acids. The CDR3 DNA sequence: TGTGCCAGCAGCTTAGACCATGCGCGGATTGGGACAGAGACCCAGTACTTC. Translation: CASSLDHARIGTETQYF.

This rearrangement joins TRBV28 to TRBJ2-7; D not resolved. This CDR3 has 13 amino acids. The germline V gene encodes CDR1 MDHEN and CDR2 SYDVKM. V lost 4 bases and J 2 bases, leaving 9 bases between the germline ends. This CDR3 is CASSSGPTYEQYF. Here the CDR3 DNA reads TGTGCCAGCAGTTCAGGCCCGACCTACGAGCAGTACTTC.

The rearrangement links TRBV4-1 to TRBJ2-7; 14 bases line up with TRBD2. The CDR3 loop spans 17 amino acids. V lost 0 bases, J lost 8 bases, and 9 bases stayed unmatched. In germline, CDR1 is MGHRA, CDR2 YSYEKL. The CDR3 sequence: CASSQDPGLAGDRKQYF. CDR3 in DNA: TGCGCCAGCAGCCAAGATCCGGGACTAGCGGGAGATCGGAAGCAGTACTTC.

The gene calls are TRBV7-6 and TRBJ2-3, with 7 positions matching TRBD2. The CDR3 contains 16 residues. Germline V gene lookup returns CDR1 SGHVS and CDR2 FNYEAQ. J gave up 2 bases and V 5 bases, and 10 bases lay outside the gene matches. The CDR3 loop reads CASSRGLGAYTDTQYF. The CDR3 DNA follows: TGTGCCAGCAGCAGAGGACTAGGGGCCTACACAGATACGCAGTATTTT.

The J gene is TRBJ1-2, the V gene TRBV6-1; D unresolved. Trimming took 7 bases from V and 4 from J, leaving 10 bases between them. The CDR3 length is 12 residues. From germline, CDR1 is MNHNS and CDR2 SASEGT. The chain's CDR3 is CASKSGGYGYTF. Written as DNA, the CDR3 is TGTGCCAGCAAATCCGGAGGCTATGGCTACACCTTC.

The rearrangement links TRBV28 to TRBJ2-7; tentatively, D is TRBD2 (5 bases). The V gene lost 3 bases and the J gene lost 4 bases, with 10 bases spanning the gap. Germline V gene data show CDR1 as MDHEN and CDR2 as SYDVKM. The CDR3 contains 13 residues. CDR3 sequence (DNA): TGTGCCAGCAGTTTTGGGAGCGATTACGAGCAGTACTTC. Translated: CASSFGSDYEQYF. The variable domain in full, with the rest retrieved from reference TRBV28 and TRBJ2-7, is DVKVTQSSRYLVKRTGEKVFLECVQDMDHENMFWYRQDPGLGLRLIYFSYDVKMKEKGDIPEGYSVSREKKERFSLILESASTNQTSMYLCASSFGSDYEQYFGPGTRLTVT.

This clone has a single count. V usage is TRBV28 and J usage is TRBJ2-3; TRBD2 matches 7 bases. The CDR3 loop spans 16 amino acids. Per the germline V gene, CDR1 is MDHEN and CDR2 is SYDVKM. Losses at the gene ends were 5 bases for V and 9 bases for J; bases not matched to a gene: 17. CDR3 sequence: CASSKTVPGLSGTQYF. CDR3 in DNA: TGTGCCAGCAGTAAGACCGTCCCGGGACTATCTGGAACGCAGTATTTT. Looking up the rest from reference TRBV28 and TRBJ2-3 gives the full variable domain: DVKVTQSSRYLVKRTGEKVFLECVQDMDHENMFWYRQDPGLGLRLIYFSYDVKMKEKGDIPEGYSVSREKKERFSLILESASTNQTSMYLCASSKTVPGLSGTQYFGPGTRLTVL.

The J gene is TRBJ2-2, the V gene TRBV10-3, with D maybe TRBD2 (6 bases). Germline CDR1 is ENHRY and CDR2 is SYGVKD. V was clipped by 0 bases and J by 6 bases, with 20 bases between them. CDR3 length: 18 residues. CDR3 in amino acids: CAISESIAFGGPAGELFF. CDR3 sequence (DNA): TGTGCCATCAGTGAGTCGATAGCGTTCGGAGGGCCCGCCGGGGAGCTGTTTTTT.

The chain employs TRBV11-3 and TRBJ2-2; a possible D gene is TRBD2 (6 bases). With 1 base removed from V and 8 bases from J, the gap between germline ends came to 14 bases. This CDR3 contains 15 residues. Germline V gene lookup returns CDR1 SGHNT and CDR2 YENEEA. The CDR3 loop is CASSLGRDRMGELFF. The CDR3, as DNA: TGTGCCAGCAGCTTAGGGCGGGATAGGATGGGGGAGCTGTTTTTT.

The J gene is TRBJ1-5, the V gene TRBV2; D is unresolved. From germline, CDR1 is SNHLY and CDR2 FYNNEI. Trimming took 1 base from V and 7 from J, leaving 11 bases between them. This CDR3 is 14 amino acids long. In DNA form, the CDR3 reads TGTGCCAGCAGTGAAGACCAGATTGGACAGCCCCAGCATTTT. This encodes CASSEDQIGQPQHF.

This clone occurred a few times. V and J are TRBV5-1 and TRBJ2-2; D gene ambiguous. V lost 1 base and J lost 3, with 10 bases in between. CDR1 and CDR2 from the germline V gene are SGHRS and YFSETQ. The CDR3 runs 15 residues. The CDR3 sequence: CASSLSFPDTGELFF. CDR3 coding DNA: TGCGCCAGCAGCTTGTCTTTTCCGGACACCGGGGAGCTGTTTTTT.

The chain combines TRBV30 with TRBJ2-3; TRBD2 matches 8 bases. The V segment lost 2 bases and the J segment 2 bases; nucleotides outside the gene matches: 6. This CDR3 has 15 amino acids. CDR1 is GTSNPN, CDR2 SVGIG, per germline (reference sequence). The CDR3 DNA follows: TGTGCCTGGAGTATTACTAGCGGACTCACAGATACGCAGTATTTT. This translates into CAWSITSGLTDTQYF. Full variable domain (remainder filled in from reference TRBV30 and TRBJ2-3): SQTIHQWPATLVQPVGSPLSLECTVEGTSNPNLYWYRQAAGRGLQLLFYSVGIGQISSEVPQNLSASRPQDRQFILSSKKLLLSDSGFYLCAWSITSGLTDTQYFGPGTRLTVL.